The present entry profiles one T cell receptor (beta chain) with its context. Its antigen is unknown. Repeated repertoire sampling spanned the course of chemoradiotherapy. Some clones are missing from TCRdb's copy, which holds only in-frame ones; the method was immunoSEQ multiplex PCR. The sample consists of about 29,000 clones, roughly nine tenths of them appearing once. The data belong to a study of chemoradiotherapy in HPV16-positive cancers. Study summary: Candidate HPV-specific clones and shared TCR motifs came from two HPV16-positive patients.

Whole-study results and caveats: Candidate HPV-specific clones and E7-related TCR motifs grew in tumor during treatment.

The sequences come from blood, collected from a patient who underwent chemoradiotherapy. This receptor was taken from a human donor with HPV-associated anogenital cancer.

CDR3 amino acids: CASSQVGRGRNTGELFF. CDR3 nucleotide sequence: TGCGCCAGCAGCCAAGTCGGTCGGGGACGGAACACCGGGGAGCTGTTTTTT. The chain uses TRBV4-3 and TRBJ2-2, with D tentatively TRBD1 or TRBD2 (5 bases each). The length of the CDR3 is 17 residues. V lost 1 base and J lost 1, with 13 bases in between. The germline V gene encodes CDR1 LGHNA and CDR2 YSLEER.